This T cell receptor beta chain came from a study of OX40 agonist ivuxolimab in advanced cancers. The study's findings and limits: CD4+ and CD8+ blood T cells expanded clonally by week 6 at 0.1 to 3.0 mg/kg.

A note on this clone: Its antigen remains unknown.

The assay was immunoSEQ multiplex PCR, and TCRdb's table has in-frame clones only and misses some. The table includes about 50,000 clones, roughly 80% detected once. The CDR3 loop spans 17 amino acids. CDR1 is SGHAT and CDR2 is FQNNGV in the germline V gene. Trimming shortened V by 2 bases and J by 6 bases, and 17 bases separated the two germline ends. This sequence was found in an adult with an advanced solid tumor such as melanoma, head and neck, liver or kidney cancer. The chain has TRBV11-2 and TRBJ1-6; D remains unclear. This specimen consisted of CD4+ or CD8+ T cells sorted from blood, obtained in a trial of the OX40 agonist ivuxolimab. CDR3 nucleotides: TGTGCCAGCAGCTTACGCCGAATGGGGTCGAGTAATTCACCCCTCCACTTT. The encoded protein is CASSLRRMGSSNSPLHF.